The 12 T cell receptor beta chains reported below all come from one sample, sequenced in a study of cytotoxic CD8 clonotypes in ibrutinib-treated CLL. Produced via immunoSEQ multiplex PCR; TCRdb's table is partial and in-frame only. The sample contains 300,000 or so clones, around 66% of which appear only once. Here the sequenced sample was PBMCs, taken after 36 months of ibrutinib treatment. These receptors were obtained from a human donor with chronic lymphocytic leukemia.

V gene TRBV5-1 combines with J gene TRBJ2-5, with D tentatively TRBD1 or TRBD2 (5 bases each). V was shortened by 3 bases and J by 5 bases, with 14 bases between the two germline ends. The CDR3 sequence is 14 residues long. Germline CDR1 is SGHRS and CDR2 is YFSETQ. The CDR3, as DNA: TGCGCCAGCAGCTCCGGGACGGGGTTGGAGACCCAGTACTTC. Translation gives CASSSGTGLETQYF.

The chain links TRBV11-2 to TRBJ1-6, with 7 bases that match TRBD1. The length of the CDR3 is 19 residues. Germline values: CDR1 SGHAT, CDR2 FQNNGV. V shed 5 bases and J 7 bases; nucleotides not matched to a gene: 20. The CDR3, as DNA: TGTGCCAGCAGCCCAACGGCGGGGTGGTACAGGGGCCAAAATTCACCCCTCCACTTT. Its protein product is CASSPTAGWYRGQNSPLHF.

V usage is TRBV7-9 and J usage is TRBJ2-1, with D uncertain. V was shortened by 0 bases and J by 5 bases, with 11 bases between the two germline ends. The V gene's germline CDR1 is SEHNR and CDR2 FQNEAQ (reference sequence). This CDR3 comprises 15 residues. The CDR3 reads CASSLATRRHNEQFF. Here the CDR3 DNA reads TGTGCCAGCAGCTTAGCGACCCGCCGGCACAATGAGCAGTTCTTC.

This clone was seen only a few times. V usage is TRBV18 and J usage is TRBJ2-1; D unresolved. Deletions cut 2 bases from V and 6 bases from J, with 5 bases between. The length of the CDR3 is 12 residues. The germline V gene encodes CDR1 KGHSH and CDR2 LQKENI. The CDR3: CASSPGVNEQFF. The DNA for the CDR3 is TGTGCCAGCTCACCAGGGGTCAATGAGCAGTTCTTC.

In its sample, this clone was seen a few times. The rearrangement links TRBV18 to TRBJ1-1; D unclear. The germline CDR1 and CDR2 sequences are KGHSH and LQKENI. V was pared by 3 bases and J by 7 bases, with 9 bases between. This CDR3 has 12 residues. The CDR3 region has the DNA TGTGCCAGCTCACCTAACGGGAATGAAGCTTTCTTT. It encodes CASSPNGNEAFF.

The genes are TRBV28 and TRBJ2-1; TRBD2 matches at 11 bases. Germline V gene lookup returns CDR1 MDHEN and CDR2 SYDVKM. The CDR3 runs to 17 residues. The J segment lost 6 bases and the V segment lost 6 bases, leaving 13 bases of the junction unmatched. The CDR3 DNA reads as TGTGCCAGCAGACCCCCGGGACTAGCGGTACTTCTCAATGAGCAGTTCTTC. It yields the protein CASRPPGLAVLLNEQFF. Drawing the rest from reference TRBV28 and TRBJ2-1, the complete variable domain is DVKVTQSSRYLVKRTGEKVFLECVQDMDHENMFWYRQDPGLGLRLIYFSYDVKMKEKGDIPEGYSVSREKKERFSLILESASTNQTSMYLCASRPPGLAVLLNEQFFGPGTRLTVL.

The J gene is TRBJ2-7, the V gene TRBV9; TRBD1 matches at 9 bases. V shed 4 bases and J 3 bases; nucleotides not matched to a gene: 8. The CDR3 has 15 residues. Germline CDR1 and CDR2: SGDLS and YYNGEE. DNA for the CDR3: TGTGCCAGCAGCCCTAGGACAGGGGAGGTCTACGAGCAGTACTTC. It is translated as CASSPRTGEVYEQYF.

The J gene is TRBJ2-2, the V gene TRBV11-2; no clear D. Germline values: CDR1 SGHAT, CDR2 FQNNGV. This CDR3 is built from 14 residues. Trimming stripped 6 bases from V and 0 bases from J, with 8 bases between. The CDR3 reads CASRGFPNTGELFF. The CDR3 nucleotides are TGTGCCAGCAGGGGGTTCCCGAACACCGGGGAGCTGTTTTTT.

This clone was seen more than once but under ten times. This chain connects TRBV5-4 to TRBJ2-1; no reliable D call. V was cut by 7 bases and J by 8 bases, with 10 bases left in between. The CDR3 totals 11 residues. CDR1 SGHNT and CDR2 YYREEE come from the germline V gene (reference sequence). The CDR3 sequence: CASLGPDEQFF. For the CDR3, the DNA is TGTGCCAGCCTAGGGCCCGATGAGCAGTTCTTC.

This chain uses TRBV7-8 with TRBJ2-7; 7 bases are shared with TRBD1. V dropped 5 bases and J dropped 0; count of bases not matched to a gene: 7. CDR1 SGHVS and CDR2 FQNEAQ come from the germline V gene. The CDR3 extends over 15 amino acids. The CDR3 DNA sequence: TGTGCCAGCAGCACCCGACAGGGACCCTCCTACGAGCAGTACTTC. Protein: CASSTRQGPSYEQYF. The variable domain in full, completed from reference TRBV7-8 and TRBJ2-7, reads GAGVSQSPRYKVAKRGQDVALRCDPISGHVSLFWYQQALGQGPEFLTYFQNEAQLDKSGLPSDRFFAERPEGSVSTLKIQRTQQEDSAVYLCASSTRQGPSYEQYFGPGTRLTVT.

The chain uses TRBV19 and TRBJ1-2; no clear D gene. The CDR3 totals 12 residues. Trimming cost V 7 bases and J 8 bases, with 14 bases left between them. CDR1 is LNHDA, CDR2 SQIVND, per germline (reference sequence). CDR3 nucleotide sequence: TGTGCCAGTACTTGGCCCGGAGTGGGCTACACCTTC. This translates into CASTWPGVGYTF.

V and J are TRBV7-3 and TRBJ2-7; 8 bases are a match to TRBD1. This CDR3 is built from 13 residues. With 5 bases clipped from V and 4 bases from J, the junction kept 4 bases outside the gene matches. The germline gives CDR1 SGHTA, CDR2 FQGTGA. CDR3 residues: CASSRDRRYEQYF. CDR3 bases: TGTGCCAGCAGCCGGGACAGGAGATACGAGCAGTACTTC.